The present T cell receptor (beta chain) was sequenced within a study of blood T cell repertoires in COVID-19. The V and J ends lost 6 bases and 5 bases respectively, with 26 bases between them. There are 17 residues in the CDR3. Germline CDR1 SNHLY, CDR2 FYNNEI. Profiled with immunoSEQ multiplex PCR; TCRdb holds only in-frame clones, not every one. The sample has roughly 69,000 clones, roughly 84% seen once; the top ten hold 9.8%. The sequence derives from a woman aged 50 to 60 with acute or convalescent COVID-19. Sequenced sample: peripheral blood. The chain links TRBV2 to TRBJ2-7; D perhaps matches TRBD1 (5 bases). The CDR3 spells CASSWAHMGSGRNEQYF. For the CDR3, the DNA is TGTGCCAGCAGCTGGGCCCACATGGGCTCAGGGCGGAACGAGCAGTACTTC. The full variable domain, rest sourced from reference TRBV2 and TRBJ2-7, is EPEVTQTPSHQVTQMGQEVILRCVPISNHLYFYWYRQILGQKVEFLVSFYNNEISEKSEIFDDQFSVERPDGSNFTLKIRSTKLEDSAMYFCASSWAHMGSGRNEQYFGPGTRLTVT.